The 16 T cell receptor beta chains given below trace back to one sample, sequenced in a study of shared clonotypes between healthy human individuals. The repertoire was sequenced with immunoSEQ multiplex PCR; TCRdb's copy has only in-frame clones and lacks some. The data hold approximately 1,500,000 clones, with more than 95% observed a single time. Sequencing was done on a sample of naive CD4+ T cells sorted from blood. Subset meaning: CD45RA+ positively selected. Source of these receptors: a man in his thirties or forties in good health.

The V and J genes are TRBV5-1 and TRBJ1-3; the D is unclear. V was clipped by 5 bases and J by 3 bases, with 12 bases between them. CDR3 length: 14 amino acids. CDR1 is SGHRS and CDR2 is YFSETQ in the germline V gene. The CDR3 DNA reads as TGCGCCAGCAGTCCCGCGGGGAATGGAAACACCATATATTTT. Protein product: CASSPAGNGNTIYF.

CDR3 amino acids: CASSLDRDEQFF. Written as DNA, the CDR3 is TGTGCCAGCAGCTTAGATAGGGATGAGCAGTTCTTC. The rearrangement uses TRBV11-3 and TRBJ2-1, with D unclear. The CDR3 is made up of 12 amino acids. Trimming took 0 bases from V and 8 from J, leaving 5 bases between them. Germline lookup yields CDR1 SGHNT and CDR2 YENEEA.

Written as DNA, the CDR3 is TGTGCCAGCAGCTTGCCGCTAGCGGGAGCTAGGGAGCAGTACTTC. This translates into CASSLPLAGAREQYF. This sequence joins TRBV5-4 and TRBJ2-7, with 10 positions matching TRBD2. Per the germline V gene, CDR1 is SGHNT and CDR2 is YYREEE (reference sequence). Trimming removed 1 base from V and 7 bases from J; junction bases left unmatched: 8. The CDR3 contains 15 residues.

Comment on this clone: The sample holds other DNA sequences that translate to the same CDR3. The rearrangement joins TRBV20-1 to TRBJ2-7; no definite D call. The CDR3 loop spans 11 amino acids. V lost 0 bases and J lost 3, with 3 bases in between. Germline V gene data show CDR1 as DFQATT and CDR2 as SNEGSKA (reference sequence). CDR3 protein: CSARDNYEQYF. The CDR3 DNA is TGCAGTGCTAGAGATAACTACGAGCAGTACTTC.

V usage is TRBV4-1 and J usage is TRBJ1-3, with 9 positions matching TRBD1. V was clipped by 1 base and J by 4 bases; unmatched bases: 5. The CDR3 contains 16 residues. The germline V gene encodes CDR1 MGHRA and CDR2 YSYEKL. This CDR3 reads CASSQVGTGLGNTIYF. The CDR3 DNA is TGCGCCAGCAGCCAAGTGGGGACAGGGTTAGGAAACACCATATATTTT.

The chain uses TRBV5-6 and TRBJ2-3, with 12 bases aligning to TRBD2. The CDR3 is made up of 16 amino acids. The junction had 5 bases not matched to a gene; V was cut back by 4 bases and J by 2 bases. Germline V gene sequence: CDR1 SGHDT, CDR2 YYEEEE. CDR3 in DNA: TGTGCCAGCAGCACCGGGACTAGCGGGCCCACAGATACGCAGTATTTT. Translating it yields CASSTGTSGPTDTQYF.

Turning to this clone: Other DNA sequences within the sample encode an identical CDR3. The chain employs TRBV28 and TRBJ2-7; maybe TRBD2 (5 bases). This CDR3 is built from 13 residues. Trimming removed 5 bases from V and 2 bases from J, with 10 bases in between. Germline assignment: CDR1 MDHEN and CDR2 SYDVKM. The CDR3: CASSLGGPYEQYF. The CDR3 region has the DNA TGTGCCAGCAGTCTTGGAGGCCCCTACGAGCAGTACTTC.

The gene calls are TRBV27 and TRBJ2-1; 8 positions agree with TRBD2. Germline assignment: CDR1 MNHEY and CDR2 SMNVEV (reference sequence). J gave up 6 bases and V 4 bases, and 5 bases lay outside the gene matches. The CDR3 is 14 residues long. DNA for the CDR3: TGTGCCAGCAGTTCTTGGACTAGCCCCAATGAGCAGTTCTTC. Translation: CASSSWTSPNEQFF.

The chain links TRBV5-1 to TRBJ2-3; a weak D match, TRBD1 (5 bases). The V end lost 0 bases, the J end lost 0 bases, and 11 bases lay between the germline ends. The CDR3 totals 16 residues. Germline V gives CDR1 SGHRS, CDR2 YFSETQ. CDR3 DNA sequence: TGCGCCAGCAGCTTGGGGCAGGGATTGAGCACAGATACGCAGTATTTT. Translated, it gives CASSLGQGLSTDTQYF. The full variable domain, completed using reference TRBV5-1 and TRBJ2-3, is KAGVTQTPRYLIKTRGQQVTLSCSPISGHRSVSWYQQTPGQGLQFLFEYFSETQRNKGNFPGRFSGRQFSNSRSEMNVSTLELGDSALYLCASSLGQGLSTDTQYFGPGTRLTVL.

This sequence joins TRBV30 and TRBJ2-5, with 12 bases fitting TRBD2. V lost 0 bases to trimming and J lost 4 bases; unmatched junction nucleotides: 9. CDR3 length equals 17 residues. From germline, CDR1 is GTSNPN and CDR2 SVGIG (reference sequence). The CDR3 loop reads CAWSVRRTSGTPETQYF. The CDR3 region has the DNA TGTGCCTGGAGTGTACGGCGGACTAGCGGGACCCCAGAGACCCAGTACTTC.

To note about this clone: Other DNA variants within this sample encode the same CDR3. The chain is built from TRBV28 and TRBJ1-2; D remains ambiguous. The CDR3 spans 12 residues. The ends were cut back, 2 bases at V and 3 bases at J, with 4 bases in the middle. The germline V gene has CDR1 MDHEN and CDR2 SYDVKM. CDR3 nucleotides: TGTGCCAGCAGTTTACGCGACTATGGCTACACCTTC. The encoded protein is CASSLRDYGYTF.

The CDR3 loop reads CASSQGSRAADQFF. The CDR3 DNA reads as TGCGCCAGCAGCCAAGGTTCTAGAGCCGCGGATCAGTTCTTC. The V call is TRBV4-1, the J call TRBJ2-1; the D is unclear. Germline V gives CDR1 MGHRA, CDR2 YSYEKL. The CDR3 spans 14 residues. V lost 1 base and J lost 13, with 17 bases in between.

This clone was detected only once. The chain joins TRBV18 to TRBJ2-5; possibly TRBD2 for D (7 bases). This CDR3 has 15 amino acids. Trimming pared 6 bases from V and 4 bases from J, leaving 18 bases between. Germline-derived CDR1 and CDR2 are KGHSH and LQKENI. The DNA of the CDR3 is TGTGCCAGCTCGGAAGGACGGGGGGCCAGAGAGACCCAGTACTTC. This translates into CASSEGRGARETQYF.

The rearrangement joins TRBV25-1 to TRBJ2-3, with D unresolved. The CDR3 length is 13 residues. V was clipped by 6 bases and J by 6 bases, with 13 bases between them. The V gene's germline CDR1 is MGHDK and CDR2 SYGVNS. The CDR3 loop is CASSLSASDTQYF. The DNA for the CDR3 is TGTGCCAGCAGCCTCAGCGCATCGGATACGCAGTATTTT.

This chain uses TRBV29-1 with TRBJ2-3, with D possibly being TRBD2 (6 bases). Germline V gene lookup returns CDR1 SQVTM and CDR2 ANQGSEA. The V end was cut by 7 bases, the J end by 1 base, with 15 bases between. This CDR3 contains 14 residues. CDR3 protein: CSANGLSGTDTQYF. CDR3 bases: TGCAGCGCCAATGGACTAAGTGGCACAGATACGCAGTATTTT.

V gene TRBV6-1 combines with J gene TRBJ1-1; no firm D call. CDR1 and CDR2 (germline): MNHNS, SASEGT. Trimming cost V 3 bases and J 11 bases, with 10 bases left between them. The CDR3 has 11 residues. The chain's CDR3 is CASSDLWVAFF. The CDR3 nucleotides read TGTGCCAGCAGTGATCTTTGGGTGGCTTTCTTT.